The 9 T cell receptor beta chains below all came from one sample that was sequenced in a study of breast tumors, draining lymph nodes, adjacent tissues (dated by TCRdb to 2016 to 2017). Preparation of the library involved multiplex PCR. Sequenced using an Illumina HiSeq 2000. The raw public data were reprocessed by TCRdb itself: fastp quality trimming at Q25, MiXCR clonotype calling, in-frame beta chains only. Rows with a matching CDR3 protein are joined into one entry that keeps the most common DNA and genes. The sample table shows under 150,000 distinct CDR3 sequences, and about 20% are seen once. The biggest ten clones account for about 2.2% of the sample. The axillary draining lymph nodes of breast cancer patients were the source of the lymph node samples. Material for sequencing was axillary lymph node tissue. These receptor sequences come from a female donor with breast cancer. Some clones in this sample may be carry-over from other donors' samples.

The CDR3 DNA follows: TGTGCCAGCAGTTACGGGGGGACAGGGAGCAATCAGCCCCAGCATTTT. It codes for CASSYGGTGSNQPQHF. V gene TRBV6-5 combines with J gene TRBJ1-5, with 9 nucleotides matching TRBD1. The germline V gene has CDR1 MNHEY and CDR2 SVGAGI. Unmatched junction bases numbered 3, after V lost 2 bases and J lost 1 base. The length of the CDR3 is 16 residues.

V gene TRBV28 combines with J gene TRBJ1-4, with D unclear. CDR3 length: 15 amino acids. CDR1 is MDHEN and CDR2 is SYDVKM in the germline V gene. Deletions cut 4 bases from V and 3 bases from J, with 12 bases between. The CDR3 DNA reads TGTGCCAGCAGTTCACGCGCCAGGTCTAATGAAAAACTGTTTTTT. Translation: CASSSRARSNEKLFF.

The chain uses TRBV5-1 and TRBJ2-5; tentatively, D is TRBD2 (6 bases). V lost 4 bases, J lost 5 bases, and 21 bases lay in between. This CDR3 comprises 16 residues. CDR1 and CDR2 from the germline V gene are SGHRS and YFSETQ. DNA of the CDR3: TGCGCCAGCAGCGATGGGGCTGCGGGGCGGCTCGAGACCCAGTACTTC. Translation: CASSDGAAGRLETQYF.

Details on this clonotype: This sequence may be a read error, since a much larger clone differs from it by one base. The chain combines TRBV9 with TRBJ2-3, with 11 bases that match TRBD2. This CDR3 has 17 residues. Germline CDR1 reads SGDLS; CDR2 reads YYNGEE. The CDR3 DNA reads as TGTGCCAGCAACGTAACTAGCGGGGGAGGGAGCACAGATACGCAGTATTTT. This gives the protein CASNVTSGGGSTDTQYF.

This clonotype came up a few times. This may be a read error, as it is one base from a much larger clone. The V and J genes are TRBV24-1 and TRBJ2-3, with 8 nucleotides matching TRBD2. The CDR3 covers 15 residues. CDR1 KGHDR and CDR2 SFDVKD come from the germline V gene. CDR3 protein: CASSDQRERSDTQYF. CDR3 sequence (DNA): TGTGCCTCCAGTGATCAGCGGGAGAGGTCGGATACGCAGTATTTT.

This clonotype came up a few times. The chain is built from TRBV28 and TRBJ2-2, with D possibly called TRBD1 or TRBD2 (6 bases each). The CDR3 is 17 residues long. Trimming shortened V by 2 bases and J by 4 bases, and 17 bases separated the two germline ends. Germline V gene sequence: CDR1 MDHEN, CDR2 SYDVKM. CDR3 protein: CASSLRLQGAGTGELFF. Written as DNA, the CDR3 is TGTGCCAGCAGTTTAAGGTTACAGGGAGCGGGCACCGGGGAGCTGTTTTTT.

Comment on this clonotype: A read error may explain this, as a much larger clone is one base away. In DNA, the CDR3 is TGCGCCAGCAGAGGGACAGACTCTGGAGACACCATATATTTT. Its translation is CASRGTDSGDTIYF. The chain uses TRBV10-2 and TRBJ1-3; TRBD1 agrees at 7 bases. Germline V lookup: CDR1 WSHSY, CDR2 SAAADI. The CDR3 runs 14 residues.

There are many counts of this clonotype. The chain joins TRBV2 to TRBJ1-6, with no clear D. Germline CDR1 reads SNHLY; CDR2 reads FYNNEI. The V end lost 0 bases, the J end lost 3 bases, and 9 bases lay between the germline ends. This CDR3 is built from 16 residues. For the CDR3, the DNA is TGTGCCAGCAGTGAAGCGGGTGCGGACTATAATTCACCCCTCCACTTT. This gives the protein CASSEAGADYNSPLHF.

V is TRBV11-3 and J is TRBJ2-1; the match to TRBD1 covers 9 bases. There are 15 residues in the CDR3. Germline values: CDR1 SGHNT, CDR2 YENEEA. The trim removed 4 bases at V and 5 bases at J, leaving 6 bases unmatched. CDR3 amino acids: CASSSPGQGHNEQFF. Here the CDR3 DNA reads TGTGCCAGCAGCTCCCCGGGACAGGGTCACAATGAGCAGTTCTTC.